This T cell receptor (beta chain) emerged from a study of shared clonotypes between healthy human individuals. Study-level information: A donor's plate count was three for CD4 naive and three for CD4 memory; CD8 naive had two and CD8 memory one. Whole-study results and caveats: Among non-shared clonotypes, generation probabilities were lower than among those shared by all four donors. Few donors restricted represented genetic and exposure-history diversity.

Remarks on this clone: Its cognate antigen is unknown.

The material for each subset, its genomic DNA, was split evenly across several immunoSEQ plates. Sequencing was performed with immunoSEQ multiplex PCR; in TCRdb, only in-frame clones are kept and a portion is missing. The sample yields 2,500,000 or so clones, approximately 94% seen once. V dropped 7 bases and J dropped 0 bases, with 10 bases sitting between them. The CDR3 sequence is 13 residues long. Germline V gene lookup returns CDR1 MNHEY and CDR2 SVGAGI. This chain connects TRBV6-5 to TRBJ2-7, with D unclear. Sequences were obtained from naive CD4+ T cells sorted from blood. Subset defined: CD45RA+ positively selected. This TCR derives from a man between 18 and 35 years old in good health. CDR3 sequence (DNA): TGTGCCAGCAAGACTCAAAACTCCTACGAGCAGTACTTC. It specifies CASKTQNSYEQYF.